The 9 T cell receptor beta chains reported below all come from one sample, sequenced in a study of T cell repertoires in cytomegalovirus infection. Each CDR3 protein gets one entry after TCRdb re-called the reads with MiXCR. The sample has around 140,000 distinct CDR3 sequences; 5% to 6.5% are singletons. Specimen: PBMCs. Source of these receptors: a human donor in good health (CMV status not recorded). Some clones in this sample may be carry-over from other donors' samples.

This clonotype was recorded many times. The J gene is TRBJ2-7, the V gene TRBV6-7; 7 bases agree with TRBD1. TRBV6-7 is labeled an ORF, and its function is uncertain. V shed 6 bases, J shed 6 bases, and the junction held 8 bases outside the gene matches. The CDR3 loop spans 13 amino acids. The CDR3 here is CASSPTRQGEQYF. Written as DNA, the CDR3 is TGTGCCAGCAGCCCAACGAGACAGGGCGAGCAGTACTTC.

This clonotype occurred many times. The chain uses TRBV7-2 and TRBJ2-7; 8 nucleotides agree with TRBD1. This CDR3 has 15 amino acids. Losses at the gene ends were 6 bases for V and 4 bases for J; bases not matched to a gene: 11. The germline CDR1 and CDR2 sequences are SGHTA and FQGNSA. The CDR3 nucleotides are TGTGCCAGCAGAAATCCGGCCCGGGACAGGTACGAGCAGTACTTC. Its translation is CASRNPARDRYEQYF.

This clonotype has just a few counts. The genes are TRBV5-1 and TRBJ2-7; 7 bases fit TRBD2. V gave up 5 bases and J gave up 1 base; unmatched junction bases: 9. Germline loops: CDR1 SGHRS, CDR2 YFSETQ. The CDR3 has 15 amino acids. The CDR3: CASSNSRTRSYEQYF. Written as DNA, the CDR3 is TGCGCCAGCAGTAATAGTCGGACTAGATCCTACGAGCAGTACTTC.

This clonotype was found many times. V gene TRBV7-2 combines with J gene TRBJ2-1; D unclear. Per the germline V gene, CDR1 is SGHTA and CDR2 is FQGNSA. Trimming took off 3 bases at V and 10 bases at J, with 13 bases between the two ends. This CDR3 is 13 amino acids long. The CDR3 region has the DNA TGTGCCAGCAGCTTGACTCCGACCTCGGAGCAGTTCTTC. It is translated as CASSLTPTSEQFF.

This clonotype was observed at least ten times. The chain couples TRBV19 to TRBJ1-5, with TRBD1 identical over 8 bases. The CDR3 is 13 amino acids. Per germline, CDR1 LNHDA and CDR2 SQIVND (reference sequence). J was trimmed by 5 bases and V by 3 bases; bases with no gene match: 0. The CDR3 nucleotides are TGTGCCAGTAGTATGACAGGGGATCAGCCCCAGCATTTT. Amino acids: CASSMTGDQPQHF.

The chain links TRBV12-3 or TRBV12-4 to TRBJ2-7; D may be TRBD2 (6 bases). V was pared by 2 bases and J by 0 bases, with 17 bases between. The CDR3 is 17 amino acids. CDR3 coding DNA: TGTGCCAGCAGTTTAAATGTCGGGGGAACATACTCCTACGAGCAGTACTTC. Its translation is CASSLNVGGTYSYEQYF.

This clonotype has just a few counts. The rearrangement joins TRBV29-1 to TRBJ2-2, with 7 bases matching TRBD1. The germline CDR1 and CDR2 sequences are SQVTM and ANQGSEA. The length of the CDR3 is 14 residues. The V gene end was trimmed by 4 bases and the J gene end by 5 bases; junction bases not matched to a gene: 7. In DNA, the CDR3 is TGCAGCGTTGTGCAAGGGGGCCGAACCGGGGAGCTGTTTTTT. Protein: CSVVQGGRTGELFF.

This clonotype was seen repeatedly, ten times or more. The rearrangement joins TRBV7-2 to TRBJ1-2; D unresolved. This CDR3 is built from 13 residues. Germline loops: CDR1 SGHTA, CDR2 FQGNSA. Between the trimmed V and J ends, which lost 3 bases and 5 bases, there was a span of 10 bases. Here the CDR3 reads CASSFPGFYGYTF. As DNA, the CDR3 is TGTGCCAGCAGCTTTCCGGGGTTTTATGGCTACACCTTC. Variable domain in full (rest from reference TRBV7-2 and TRBJ1-2): GAGVSQSPSNKVTEKGKDVELRCDPISGHTALYWYRQSLGQGLEFLIYFQGNSAPDKSGLPSDRFSAERTGGSVSTLTIQRTQQEDSAVYLCASSFPGFYGYTFGSGTRLTVV.

This clonotype was found many times. This chain links TRBV7-9 with TRBJ2-1; TRBD2 matches at 7 bases. V lost 0 bases, J lost 3 bases, and 2 bases stayed unmatched. Germline V gene data show CDR1 as SEHNR and CDR2 as FQNEAQ (reference sequence). The CDR3 has 15 residues. CDR3 DNA sequence: TGTGCCAGCAGCTTAGCGAGCGGGGACTACAATGAGCAGTTCTTC. Protein sequence: CASSLASGDYNEQFF. The whole variable domain, filled in from reference TRBV7-9 and TRBJ2-1, reads DTGVSQNPRHKITKRGQNVTFRCDPISEHNRLYWYRQTLGQGPEFLTYFQNEAQLEKSRLLSDRFSAERPKGSFSTLEIQRTEQGDSAMYLCASSLASGDYNEQFFGPGTRLTVL.